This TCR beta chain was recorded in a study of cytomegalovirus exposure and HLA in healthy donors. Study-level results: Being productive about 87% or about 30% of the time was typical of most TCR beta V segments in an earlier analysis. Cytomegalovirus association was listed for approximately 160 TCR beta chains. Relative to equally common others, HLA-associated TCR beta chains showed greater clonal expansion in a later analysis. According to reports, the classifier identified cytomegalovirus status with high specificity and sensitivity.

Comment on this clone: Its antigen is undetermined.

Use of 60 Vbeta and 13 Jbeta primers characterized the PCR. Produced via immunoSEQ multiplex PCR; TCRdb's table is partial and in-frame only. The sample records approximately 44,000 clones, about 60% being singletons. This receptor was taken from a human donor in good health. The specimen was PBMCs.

The DNA for the CDR3 is TGTGCCAGCAGCGGCTACAGGGATACGCAGTATTTT. Protein: CASSGYRDTQYF. The V call is TRBV5-6, the J call TRBJ2-3; D is possibly TRBD1 (5 bases). Trimming removed 4 bases from V and 6 bases from J, with 9 bases in between. The CDR3 has 12 residues. The germline gives CDR1 SGHDT, CDR2 YYEEEE.